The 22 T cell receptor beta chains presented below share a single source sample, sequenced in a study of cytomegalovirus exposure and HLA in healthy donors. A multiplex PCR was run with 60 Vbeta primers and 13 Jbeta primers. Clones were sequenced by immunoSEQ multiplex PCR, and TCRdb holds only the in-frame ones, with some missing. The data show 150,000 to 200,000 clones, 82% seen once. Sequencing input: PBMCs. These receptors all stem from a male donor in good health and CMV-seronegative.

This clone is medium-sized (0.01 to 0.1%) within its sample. In DNA, the CDR3 is TGTGCCAGCAGCCAAGGACTAGCGGGGGCCTACGAGCAGTACTTC. Translating it yields CASSQGLAGAYEQYF. The V call is TRBV4-2, the J call TRBJ2-7, with 12 bases fitting TRBD2. The germline gives CDR1 LGHNA, CDR2 YNFKEQ. Losses at the gene ends were 1 base for V and 2 bases for J; bases not matched to a gene: 0. The CDR3 spans 15 residues.

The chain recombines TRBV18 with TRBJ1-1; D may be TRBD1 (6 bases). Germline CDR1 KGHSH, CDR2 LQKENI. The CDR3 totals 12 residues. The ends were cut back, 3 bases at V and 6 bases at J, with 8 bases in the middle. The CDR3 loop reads CASSPRGPEAFF. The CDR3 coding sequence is TGTGCCAGCTCACCGCGGGGGCCTGAAGCTTTCTTT.

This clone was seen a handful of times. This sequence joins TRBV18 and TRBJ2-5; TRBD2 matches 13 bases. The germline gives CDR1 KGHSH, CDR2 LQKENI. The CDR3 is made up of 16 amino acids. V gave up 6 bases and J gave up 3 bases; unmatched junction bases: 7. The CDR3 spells CASSLTSGRAEETQYF. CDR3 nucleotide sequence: TGTGCCAGCTCGCTTACTAGCGGGAGGGCCGAAGAGACCCAGTACTTC. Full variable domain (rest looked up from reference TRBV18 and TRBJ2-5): NAGVMQNPRHLVRRRGQEARLRCSPMKGHSHVYWYRQLPEEGLKFMVYLQKENIIDESGMPKERFSAEFPKEGPSILRIQQVVRGDSAAYFCASSLTSGRAEETQYFGPGTRLLVL.

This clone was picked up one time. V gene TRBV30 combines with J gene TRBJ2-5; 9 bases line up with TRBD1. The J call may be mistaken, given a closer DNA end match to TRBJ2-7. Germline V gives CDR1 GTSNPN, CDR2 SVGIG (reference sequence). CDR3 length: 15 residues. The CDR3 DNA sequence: TGTGCCTGGACTGCATGGGGGACAGGGCACTACGAGCAGTACTTC. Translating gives CAWTAWGTGHYEQYF.

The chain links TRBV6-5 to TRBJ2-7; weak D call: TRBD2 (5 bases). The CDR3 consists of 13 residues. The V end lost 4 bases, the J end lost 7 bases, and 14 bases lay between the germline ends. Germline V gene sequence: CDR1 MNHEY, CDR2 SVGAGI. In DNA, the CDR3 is TGTGCCAGCAGTTCTTCAGGCGGGTATGAGCAGTACTTC. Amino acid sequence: CASSSSGGYEQYF.

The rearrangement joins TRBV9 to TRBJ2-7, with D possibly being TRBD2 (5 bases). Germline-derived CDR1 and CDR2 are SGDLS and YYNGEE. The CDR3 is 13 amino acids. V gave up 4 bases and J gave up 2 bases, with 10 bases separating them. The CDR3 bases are TGTGCCAGCAGCCTCGGACTCACCTACGAGCAGTACTTC. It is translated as CASSLGLTYEQYF.

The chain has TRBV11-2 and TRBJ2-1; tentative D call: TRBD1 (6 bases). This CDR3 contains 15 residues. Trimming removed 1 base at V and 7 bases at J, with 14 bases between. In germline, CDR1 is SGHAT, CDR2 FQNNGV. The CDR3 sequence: CASSLGGSGQNEQFF. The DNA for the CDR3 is TGTGCCAGCAGCTTAGGGGGGTCGGGACAAAATGAGCAGTTCTTC. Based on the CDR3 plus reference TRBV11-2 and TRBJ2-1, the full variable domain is EAGVAQSPRYKIIEKRQSVAFWCNPISGHATLYWYQQILGQGPKLLIQFQNNGVVDDSQLPKDRFSAERLKGVDSTLKIQPAKLEDSAVYLCASSLGGSGQNEQFFGPGTRLTVL.

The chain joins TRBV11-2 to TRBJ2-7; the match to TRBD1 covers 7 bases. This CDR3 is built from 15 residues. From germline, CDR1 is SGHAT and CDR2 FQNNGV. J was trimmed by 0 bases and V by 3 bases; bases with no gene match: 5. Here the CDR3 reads CASSLYDRASYEQYF. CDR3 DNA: TGTGCCAGCAGCTTGTACGACAGGGCCTCCTACGAGCAGTACTTC.

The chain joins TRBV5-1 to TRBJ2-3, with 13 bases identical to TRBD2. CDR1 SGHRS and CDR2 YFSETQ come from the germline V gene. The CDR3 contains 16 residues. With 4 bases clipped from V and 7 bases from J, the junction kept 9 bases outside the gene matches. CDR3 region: CASSPELAGGQYTQYF. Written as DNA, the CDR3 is TGCGCCAGCAGCCCCGAACTAGCGGGGGGGCAGTATACGCAGTATTTT.

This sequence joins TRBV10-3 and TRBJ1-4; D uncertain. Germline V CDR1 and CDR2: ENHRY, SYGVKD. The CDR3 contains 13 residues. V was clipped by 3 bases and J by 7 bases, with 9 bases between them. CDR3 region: CAISDFDTEKLFF. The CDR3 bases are TGTGCCATCAGTGATTTCGACACTGAAAAACTGTTTTTT.

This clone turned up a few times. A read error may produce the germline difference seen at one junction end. The CDR3 DNA sequence: TGCGCCAGCAGCCAAGACGAACTCGTAAGACAGGGAAATCTCTTC. Residues: CASSQDELVRQGNLF. The rearrangement joins TRBV4-3 to TRBJ1-2; 7 bases map to TRBD1. The CDR3 length is 15 residues. CDR1 and CDR2 from the germline V gene are LGHNA and YSLEER.

This CDR3 reads CAWSVVGTPNQPQHF. Here the CDR3 DNA reads TGTGCCTGGAGTGTAGTCGGGACACCCAATCAGCCCCAGCATTTT. The V call is TRBV30, the J call TRBJ1-5; possibly TRBD1 for D (6 bases). The CDR3 is made up of 15 amino acids. The V gene lost 0 bases and the J gene lost 3 bases, with 12 bases spanning the gap. The germline gives CDR1 GTSNPN, CDR2 SVGIG (reference sequence).

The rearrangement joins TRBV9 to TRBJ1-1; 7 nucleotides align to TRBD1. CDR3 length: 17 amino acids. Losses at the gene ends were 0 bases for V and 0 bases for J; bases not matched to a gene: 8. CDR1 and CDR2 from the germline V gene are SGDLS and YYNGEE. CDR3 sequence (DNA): TGTGCCAGCAGCGTAGACCCAATGACAGGGCTGAACACTGAAGCTTTCTTT. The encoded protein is CASSVDPMTGLNTEAFF.

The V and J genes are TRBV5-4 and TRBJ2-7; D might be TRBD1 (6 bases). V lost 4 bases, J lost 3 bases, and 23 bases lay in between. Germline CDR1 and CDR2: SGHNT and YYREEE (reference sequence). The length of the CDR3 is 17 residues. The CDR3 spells CASSVRTANDVRYEQYF. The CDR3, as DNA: TGTGCCAGCAGCGTAAGGACAGCTAACGACGTCCGCTACGAGCAGTACTTC.

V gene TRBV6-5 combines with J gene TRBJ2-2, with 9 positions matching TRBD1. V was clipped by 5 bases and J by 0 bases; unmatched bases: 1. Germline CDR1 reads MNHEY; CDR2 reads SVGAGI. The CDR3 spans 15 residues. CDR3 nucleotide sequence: TGTGCCAGCAGTCGGGACAGGGCGAACACCGGGGAGCTGTTTTTT. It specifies CASSRDRANTGELFF.

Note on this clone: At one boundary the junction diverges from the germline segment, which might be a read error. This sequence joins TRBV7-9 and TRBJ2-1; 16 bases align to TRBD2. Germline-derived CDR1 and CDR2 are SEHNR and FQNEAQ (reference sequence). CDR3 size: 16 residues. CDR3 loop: CSSSGTSGRARNEQFF. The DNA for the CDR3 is TGTTCCAGCAGCGGGACTAGCGGGAGGGCTCGTAATGAGCAGTTCTTC.

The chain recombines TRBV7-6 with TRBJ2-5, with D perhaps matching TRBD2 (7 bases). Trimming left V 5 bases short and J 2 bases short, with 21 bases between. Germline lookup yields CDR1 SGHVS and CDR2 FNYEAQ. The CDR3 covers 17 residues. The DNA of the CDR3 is TGTGCCAGCAGCCCTACTGGGAGGGGGTATTATCAAGAGACCCAGTACTTC. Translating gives CASSPTGRGYYQETQYF.

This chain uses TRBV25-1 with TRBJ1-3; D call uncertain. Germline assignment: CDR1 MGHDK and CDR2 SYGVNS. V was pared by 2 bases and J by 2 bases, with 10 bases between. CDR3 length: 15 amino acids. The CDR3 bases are TGTGCCAGCAGTGAACCGGGTGGAGCTGGAAACACCATATATTTT. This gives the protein CASSEPGGAGNTIYF.

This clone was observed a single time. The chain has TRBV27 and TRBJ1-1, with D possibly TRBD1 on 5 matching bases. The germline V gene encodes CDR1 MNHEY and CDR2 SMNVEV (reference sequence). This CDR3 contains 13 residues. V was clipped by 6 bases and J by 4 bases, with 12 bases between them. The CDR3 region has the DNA TGTGCCAGCAGCCACCGGAGGGGCACTGAAGCTTTCTTT. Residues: CASSHRRGTEAFF.

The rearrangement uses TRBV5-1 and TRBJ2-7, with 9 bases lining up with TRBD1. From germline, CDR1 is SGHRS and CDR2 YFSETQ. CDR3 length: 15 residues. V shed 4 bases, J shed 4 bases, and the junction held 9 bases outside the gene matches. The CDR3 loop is CASSQTGTGIYEQYF. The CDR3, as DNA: TGCGCCAGCAGCCAAACCGGGACAGGGATTTACGAGCAGTACTTC.

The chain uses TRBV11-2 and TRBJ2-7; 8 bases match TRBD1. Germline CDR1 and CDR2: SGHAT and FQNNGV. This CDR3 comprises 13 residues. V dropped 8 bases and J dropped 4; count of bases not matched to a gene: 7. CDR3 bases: TGTGCCAGCTCTCCCAGGGGGCGGTACGAGCAGTACTTC. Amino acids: CASSPRGRYEQYF.

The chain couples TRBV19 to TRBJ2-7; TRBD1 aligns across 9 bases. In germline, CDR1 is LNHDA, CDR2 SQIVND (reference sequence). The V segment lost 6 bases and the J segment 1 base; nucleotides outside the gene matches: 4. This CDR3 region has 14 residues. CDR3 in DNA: TGTGCCAGTAGGGGACAGGGCATATCCTACGAGCAGTACTTC. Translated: CASRGQGISYEQYF.